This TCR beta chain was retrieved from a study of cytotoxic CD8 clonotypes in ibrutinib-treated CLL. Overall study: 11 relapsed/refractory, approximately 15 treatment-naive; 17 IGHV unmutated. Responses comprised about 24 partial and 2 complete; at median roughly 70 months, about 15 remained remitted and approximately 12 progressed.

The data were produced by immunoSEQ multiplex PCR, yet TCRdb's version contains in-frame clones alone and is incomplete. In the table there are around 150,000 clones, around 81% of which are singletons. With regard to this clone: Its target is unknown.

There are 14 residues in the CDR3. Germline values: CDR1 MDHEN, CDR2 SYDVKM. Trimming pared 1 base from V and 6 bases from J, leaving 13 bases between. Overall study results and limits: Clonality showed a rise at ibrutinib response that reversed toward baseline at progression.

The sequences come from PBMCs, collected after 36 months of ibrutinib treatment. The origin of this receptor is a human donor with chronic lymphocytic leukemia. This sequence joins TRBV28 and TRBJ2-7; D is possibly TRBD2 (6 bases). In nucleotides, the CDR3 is TGTGCCAGCAGTTTATCGGGGGATCTCGTCGAGCAGTACTTC. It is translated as CASSLSGDLVEQYF.